The 32 T cell receptor beta chains in this list originate from one sample, sequenced in a study of cytomegalovirus exposure and HLA in healthy donors. Libraries were prepared by immunoSEQ multiplex PCR; TCRdb keeps only in-frame clonotypes and omits some of them. Of 35,000 to 55,000 clones listed, under 95% are singletons. Sequencing was performed on PBMCs. All receptors come from a woman aged 18 to 35 in good health and CMV-seronegative.

The chain is built from TRBV27 and TRBJ1-6; D remains unclear. The V end was cut by 8 bases, the J end by 8 bases, with 16 bases between. From germline, CDR1 is MNHEY and CDR2 SMNVEV (reference sequence). The CDR3 has 14 residues. The CDR3 DNA reads TGTGCCAGCTCTAAGGCGGGAAGGGATTCACCCCTCCACTTT. Residues: CASSKAGRDSPLHF.

The chain has TRBV19 and TRBJ2-2; D is uncertain. The CDR3 is 12 amino acids. CDR1 and CDR2 from the germline V gene are LNHDA and SQIVND (reference sequence). With 7 bases removed from V and 4 bases from J, the gap between germline ends came to 7 bases. This CDR3 is CASTPSTGELFF. The CDR3 DNA is TGTGCCAGTACCCCTTCCACCGGGGAGCTGTTTTTT.

The chain recombines TRBV6-1 with TRBJ2-2; weak D call: TRBD1 (6 bases). Deletions cut 2 bases from V and 7 bases from J, with 11 bases between. The germline CDR1 and CDR2 sequences are MNHNS and SASEGT. This CDR3 has 14 amino acids. CDR3 amino acids: CASSERQGIGELFF. The CDR3 coding sequence is TGTGCCAGCAGTGAACGGCAGGGGATCGGGGAGCTGTTTTTT.

This rearrangement joins TRBV9 to TRBJ2-3, with a tentative D call TRBD2 (5 bases). Germline-derived CDR1 and CDR2 are SGDLS and YYNGEE. The germline V and J ends were trimmed by 0 bases and 2 bases, with 7 bases remaining between them. The CDR3 spans 14 residues. The CDR3 sequence: CASSVVDYTDTQYF. CDR3 DNA: TGTGCCAGCAGCGTAGTAGACTACACAGATACGCAGTATTTT. Based on the CDR3 plus reference TRBV9 and TRBJ2-3, the full variable domain is DSGVTQTPKHLITATGQRVTLRCSPRSGDLSVYWYQQSLDQGLQFLIQYYNGEERAKGNILERFSAQQFPDLHSELNLSSLELGDSALYFCASSVVDYTDTQYFGPGTRLTVL.

The chain joins TRBV7-9 to TRBJ1-3, with TRBD1 matching 7 bases. The CDR3 consists of 15 residues. Germline CDR1 is SEHNR and CDR2 is FQNEAQ (reference sequence). Trimming removed 10 bases from V and 1 base from J; junction bases left unmatched: 10. The CDR3 region is CATTGDSVSGNTIYF. As DNA, the CDR3 is TGTGCCACCACAGGGGACTCTGTTTCTGGAAACACCATATATTTT. Looking up the rest from reference TRBV7-9 and TRBJ1-3 gives the full variable domain: DTGVSQNPRHKITKRGQNVTFRCDPISEHNRLYWYRQTLGQGPEFLTYFQNEAQLEKSRLLSDRFSAERPKGSFSTLEIQRTEQGDSAMYLCATTGDSVSGNTIYFGEGSWLTVV.

This chain joins TRBV11-2 and TRBJ1-1, with D tentatively TRBD1 (5 bases). The CDR3 contains 13 residues. V was cut by 4 bases and J by 1 base, with 7 bases left in between. The V gene's germline CDR1 is SGHAT and CDR2 FQNNGV. CDR3 loop: CASSYGQNTEAFF. CDR3 sequence (DNA): TGTGCCAGCAGCTATGGACAGAACACTGAAGCTTTCTTT.

This chain links TRBV29-1 with TRBJ1-2; 8 bases are shared with TRBD1. CDR1 SQVTM and CDR2 ANQGSEA come from the germline V gene. This CDR3 spans 13 amino acids. V lost 4 bases and J lost 5; bases outside the gene matches: 6. CDR3 nucleotides: TGCAGCGTTGGGGGGCAGGGGGCGTATGGCTACACCTTC. Its protein product is CSVGGQGAYGYTF.

The chain has TRBV4-2 and TRBJ2-3, with 10 bases fitting TRBD2. J was trimmed by 6 bases and V by 1 base; bases with no gene match: 7. This CDR3 region has 16 residues. Germline V lookup: CDR1 LGHNA, CDR2 YNFKEQ. CDR3 bases: TGTGCCAGCAGCCAAGTGCTAGCGGGAGAGTTTGATACGCAGTATTTT. Translating it yields CASSQVLAGEFDTQYF.

V usage is TRBV5-1 and J usage is TRBJ2-1; 13 bases fit TRBD2. This CDR3 region has 18 residues. V lost 4 bases and J lost 8; bases outside the gene matches: 15. Germline V gives CDR1 SGHRS, CDR2 YFSETQ. CDR3 residues: CASSPYPWTSGSSDEQFF. The CDR3 coding sequence is TGCGCCAGCAGCCCCTACCCTTGGACTAGCGGGAGTTCGGATGAGCAGTTCTTC.

The rearrangement links TRBV9 to TRBJ2-7, with D possibly being TRBD1 (6 bases). V was pared by 1 base and J by 0 bases, with 11 bases between. The CDR3 length is 15 residues. Germline CDR1 and CDR2: SGDLS and YYNGEE. The CDR3 DNA is TGTGCCAGCAGCGTACAATGGGACACCTCCTACGAGCAGTACTTC. It is translated as CASSVQWDTSYEQYF.

The chain employs TRBV28 and TRBJ2-3; D may be TRBD2 (6 bases). The CDR3 is 15 amino acids. The germline gives CDR1 MDHEN, CDR2 SYDVKM. V lost 2 bases to trimming and J lost 6 bases, with 15 bases between them. The CDR3: CASSLDVGGGDTQYF. The CDR3 DNA follows: TGTGCCAGCAGTTTAGACGTGGGGGGTGGGGATACGCAGTATTTT.

V gene TRBV6-6 combines with J gene TRBJ1-1; 7 bases line up with TRBD1. Per the germline V gene, CDR1 is MNHNY and CDR2 is SVGAGI (reference sequence). The CDR3 length is 12 residues. V lost 5 bases, J lost 5 bases, and 2 bases stayed unmatched. The CDR3 coding sequence is TGTGCCAGCAGTAGACAGGGAACTGAAGCTTTCTTT. This encodes CASSRQGTEAFF.

The CDR3 DNA reads as TGCAGCGTAGCCCGGGATGCTGGAAACACCATATATTTT. Its protein is CSVARDAGNTIYF. V usage is TRBV29-1 and J usage is TRBJ1-3; D is ambiguous. The CDR3 spans 13 residues. Germline V gene sequence: CDR1 SQVTM, CDR2 ANQGSEA. V was cut by 6 bases and J by 2 bases, with 11 bases left in between.

The genes are TRBV29-1 and TRBJ1-5; TRBD1 is a possible D gene (5 bases). Germline CDR1 is SQVTM and CDR2 is ANQGSEA. V was trimmed by 7 bases and J by 7 bases, leaving 17 bases between them. The CDR3 loop spans 13 amino acids. The CDR3 nucleotides read TGCAGCGCCGCGGGGGTCCCCGGGCAGCCCCAGCATTTT. Translating it yields CSAAGVPGQPQHF.

The chain uses TRBV28 and TRBJ1-5, with 7 bases lining up with TRBD1. This CDR3 comprises 14 residues. The V gene's germline CDR1 is MDHEN and CDR2 SYDVKM. V shed 6 bases and J 5 bases; nucleotides not matched to a gene: 7. As DNA, the CDR3 is TGTGCCAGCAGCAGGGGGAGCGGTTATCAGCCCCAGCATTTT. Translated: CASSRGSGYQPQHF. Looking up the rest from reference TRBV28 and TRBJ1-5 gives the full variable domain: DVKVTQSSRYLVKRTGEKVFLECVQDMDHENMFWYRQDPGLGLRLIYFSYDVKMKEKGDIPEGYSVSREKKERFSLILESASTNQTSMYLCASSRGSGYQPQHFGDGTRLSIL.

This rearrangement joins TRBV6-5 to TRBJ2-3; TRBD1 agrees at 8 bases. The CDR3 is made up of 14 amino acids. J lost 1 base, V lost 5 bases, and 2 bases had no gene match. Germline V lookup: CDR1 MNHEY, CDR2 SVGAGI. CDR3 sequence: CASSAGQGTDTQYF. CDR3 coding DNA: TGTGCCAGCAGTGCGGGACAGGGCACAGATACGCAGTATTTT.

The rearrangement joins TRBV5-6 to TRBJ2-7; D may be TRBD2 (6 bases). Per germline, CDR1 SGHDT and CDR2 YYEEEE. The CDR3 totals 14 residues. V lost 0 bases to trimming and J lost 0 bases, with 7 bases between them. CDR3 nucleotides: TGTGCCAGCAGCTTGGACGGGAGCTCCTACGAGCAGTACTTC. Amino acid sequence: CASSLDGSSYEQYF.

The rearrangement links TRBV30 to TRBJ2-2; D is undetermined. Trimming stripped 3 bases from V and 1 base from J, with 3 bases between. The CDR3 spans 12 residues. Germline assignment: CDR1 GTSNPN and CDR2 SVGIG (reference sequence). The chain's CDR3 is CAWSRNTGELFF. As DNA, the CDR3 is TGTGCCTGGAGCAGGAACACCGGGGAGCTGTTTTTT.

J is TRBJ2-5 and V is TRBV6-1; 7 bases agree with TRBD2. There are 16 residues in the CDR3. CDR1 is MNHNS and CDR2 is SASEGT in the germline V gene. The trim removed 4 bases at V and 0 bases at J, leaving 8 bases unmatched. CDR3 nucleotide sequence: TGTGCCAGCAGTGCGGATATGGGGGGGTACCAAGAGACCCAGTACTTC. It is translated as CASSADMGGYQETQYF.

V usage is TRBV4-1 and J usage is TRBJ2-7; TRBD2 matches 7 bases. J gave up 0 bases and V 1 base, and 12 bases lay outside the gene matches. The CDR3 extends over 18 amino acids. Germline V gene sequence: CDR1 MGHRA, CDR2 YSYEKL. CDR3 loop: CASSQGPSGTGSSYEQYF. The CDR3 coding sequence is TGCGCCAGCAGCCAAGGGCCCAGCGGGACTGGGAGCTCCTACGAGCAGTACTTC.

The rearrangement joins TRBV28 to TRBJ1-6; TRBD1 might be the D (5 bases). From germline, CDR1 is MDHEN and CDR2 SYDVKM. V dropped 2 bases and J dropped 7 bases, with 9 bases sitting between them. The CDR3 runs to 14 residues. The CDR3 region is CASSLSRGNSPLHF. CDR3 bases: TGTGCCAGCAGTTTAAGTAGGGGAAATTCACCCCTCCACTTT.

The rearrangement uses TRBV18 and TRBJ2-7; weak D call: TRBD2 (6 bases). Trimming took 0 bases from V and 5 from J, leaving 17 bases between them. CDR1 and CDR2 (germline): KGHSH, LQKENI. This CDR3 has 16 amino acids. In nucleotides, the CDR3 is TGTGCCAGCTCACCACCGGGAGGAAAACGATTCGACGAGCAGTACTTC. It is translated as CASSPPGGKRFDEQYF.

The gene calls are TRBV7-9 and TRBJ2-7; possibly TRBD2 for D (6 bases). V lost 5 bases and J 2 bases, leaving 16 bases between the germline ends. The CDR3 loop spans 15 amino acids. Germline assignment: CDR1 SEHNR and CDR2 FQNEAQ (reference sequence). The CDR3 DNA follows: TGTGCCAGCAGCCCACGGGGGACCAACGCCTACGAGCAGTACTTC. Protein product: CASSPRGTNAYEQYF. Complete variable domain (other parts from reference TRBV7-9 and TRBJ2-7): DTGVSQNPRHKITKRGQNVTFRCDPISEHNRLYWYRQTLGQGPEFLTYFQNEAQLEKSRLLSDRFSAERPKGSFSTLEIQRTEQGDSAMYLCASSPRGTNAYEQYFGPGTRLTVT.

This clone has only one observation. This sequence joins TRBV27 and TRBJ2-2, with 12 bases aligning to TRBD2. The CDR3 spans 21 residues. Germline V gene data show CDR1 as MNHEY and CDR2 as SMNVEV (reference sequence). The ends lost 6 bases at V and 5 bases at J; junction bases unmatched: 22. The CDR3 is CASSLDPLGLAGGPRTGELFF. The CDR3 nucleotides are TGTGCCAGCAGCTTAGATCCCCTGGGGCTAGCGGGGGGGCCGAGGACCGGGGAGCTGTTTTTT.

This clone was detected only once. The chain employs TRBV9 and TRBJ2-3, with 10 bases aligning to TRBD2. The germline V gene encodes CDR1 SGDLS and CDR2 YYNGEE. This CDR3 has 16 residues. J lost 2 bases, V lost 3 bases, and 6 bases had no gene match. The CDR3 nucleotides are TGTGCCAGCAGCGACCCCCTAGCGGGGGCCACAGATACGCAGTATTTT. It codes for CASSDPLAGATDTQYF.

The chain links TRBV30 to TRBJ2-1, with TRBD2 as a possible D gene (5 bases). Trimming shortened V by 0 bases and J by 10 bases, and 7 bases separated the two germline ends. Germline V gene sequence: CDR1 GTSNPN, CDR2 SVGIG (reference sequence). The CDR3 extends over 11 amino acids. The DNA for the CDR3 is TGTGCCTGGAGTGTACGCGGGGAGCAGTTCTTC. It specifies CAWSVRGEQFF.

The rearrangement joins TRBV7-2 to TRBJ2-1, with D perhaps TRBD2 (6 bases). CDR1 is SGHTA, CDR2 FQGNSA, per germline. With 5 bases removed from V and 4 bases from J, the gap between germline ends came to 12 bases. This CDR3 comprises 14 residues. The CDR3 bases are TGTGCCAGCAGCCCCATAGCGGCGTACAATGAGCAGTTCTTC. Translating gives CASSPIAAYNEQFF.

For the CDR3, the DNA is TGTGCCAGCAGTTATACAGGGGGCATGAACACTGAAGCTTTCTTT. It encodes CASSYTGGMNTEAFF. J is TRBJ1-1 and V is TRBV6-5; the match to TRBD1 covers 9 bases. The CDR3 extends over 15 amino acids. CDR1 MNHEY and CDR2 SVGAGI come from the germline V gene. Trimming cost V 3 bases and J 0 bases; bases outside gene matches: 2.

V is TRBV6-1 and J is TRBJ1-1; D is unclear. The germline gives CDR1 MNHNS, CDR2 SASEGT. The CDR3 is made up of 15 amino acids. Trimming took off 8 bases at V and 1 base at J, with 17 bases between the two ends. This chain's CDR3 is CASHREGLENTEAFF. Written as DNA, the CDR3 is TGTGCCAGCCACCGGGAAGGGCTCGAGAACACTGAAGCTTTCTTT.

The chain combines TRBV4-2 with TRBJ1-6; the match to TRBD1 covers 10 bases. The CDR3 totals 15 residues. Germline V lookup: CDR1 LGHNA, CDR2 YNFKEQ. With V trimmed by 0 bases and J by 8 bases, 1 base remained unmatched. The DNA for the CDR3 is TGTGCCAGCAGCCAAGAAGGGACAGGGGATTCACCCCTCCACTTT. This gives the protein CASSQEGTGDSPLHF.

The chain couples TRBV30 to TRBJ2-5; D unresolved. CDR1 and CDR2 from the germline V gene are GTSNPN and SVGIG (reference sequence). Trimming took off 4 bases at V and 9 bases at J, with 9 bases between the two ends. The CDR3 covers 10 residues. CDR3 nucleotides: TGTGCCTGGAAAGAGGTGGCCCAGTACTTC. Protein product: CAWKEVAQYF.

The V call is TRBV19, the J call TRBJ1-4; D is unclear. Trimming took off 10 bases at V and 11 bases at J, with 14 bases between the two ends. The germline V gene encodes CDR1 LNHDA and CDR2 SQIVND (reference sequence). CDR3 length: 11 amino acids. The CDR3 here is CATYFGNKLFF. CDR3 nucleotide sequence: TGTGCCACTTACTTCGGGAATAAACTGTTTTTT. The variable domain in full, completed from reference TRBV19 and TRBJ1-4, reads DGGITQSPKYLFRKEGQNVTLSCEQNLNHDAMYWYRQDPGQGLRLIYYSQIVNDFQKGDIAEGYSVSREKKESFPLTVTSAQKNPTAFYLCATYFGNKLFFGSGTQLSVL.